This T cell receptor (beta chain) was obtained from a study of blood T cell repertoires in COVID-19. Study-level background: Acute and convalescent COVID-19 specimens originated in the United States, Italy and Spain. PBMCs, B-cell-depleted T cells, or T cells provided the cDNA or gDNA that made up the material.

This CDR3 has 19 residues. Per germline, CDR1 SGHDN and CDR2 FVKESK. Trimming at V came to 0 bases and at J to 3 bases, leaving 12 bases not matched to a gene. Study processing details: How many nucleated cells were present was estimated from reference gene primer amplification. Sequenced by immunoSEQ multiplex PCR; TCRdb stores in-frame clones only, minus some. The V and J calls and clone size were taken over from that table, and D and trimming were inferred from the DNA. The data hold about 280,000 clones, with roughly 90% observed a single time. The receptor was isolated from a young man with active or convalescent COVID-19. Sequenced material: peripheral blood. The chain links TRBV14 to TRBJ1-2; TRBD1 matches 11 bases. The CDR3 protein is CASSQDIVDRGQVDYGYTF. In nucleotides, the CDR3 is TGTGCCAGCAGCCAAGATATAGTGGACAGGGGGCAAGTAGACTATGGCTACACCTTC.